The 30 T cell receptor beta chains below all came from one sample that was sequenced in a study of CD4 T cell repertoires in COVID-19. Sequencing was done directly on freshly isolated, uncultured memory T cells. The protocol was immunoSEQ multiplex PCR, while the TCRdb copy is restricted to in-frame clones and leaves out a portion. The table includes fewer than 25,000 clones, around 86% detected once. The material sequenced was central memory CD4+ T cells from blood, taken before the COVID-19 pandemic. The receptors here all came from a human donor who had COVID-19.

The chain employs TRBV5-1 and TRBJ2-2; D possibly corresponds to TRBD1 (6 bases). The CDR3 extends over 15 amino acids. Trimming cost V 3 bases and J 2 bases, with 11 bases left between them. In germline, CDR1 is SGHRS, CDR2 YFSETQ. CDR3 amino acids: CASSYSGHNTGELFF. CDR3 sequence (DNA): TGCGCCAGCAGCTATTCGGGACATAACACCGGGGAGCTGTTTTTT.

This chain joins TRBV30 and TRBJ2-5; 10 positions match TRBD2. The J call could be wrong; TRBJ2-7 is a better fit for the DNA end. Germline V gene data show CDR1 as GTSNPN and CDR2 as SVGIG (reference sequence). CDR3 length equals 13 residues. CDR3: CAWSWTSGYEQYF. DNA for the CDR3: TGTGCCTGGAGTTGGACTAGCGGATACGAGCAGTACTTC.

This clone was picked up one time. V gene TRBV10-2 combines with J gene TRBJ1-4; tentative D call: TRBD1 (5 bases). The CDR3 is 15 residues long. The germline gives CDR1 WSHSY, CDR2 SAAADI. V lost 9 bases to trimming and J lost 1 base, with 15 bases between them. CDR3 sequence reads: CASTLSGITNEKLFF. Here the CDR3 DNA reads TGCGCCAGTACCCTTTCAGGGATAACTAATGAAAAACTGTTTTTT.

The V gene is TRBV28, the J gene TRBJ2-2, with D possibly matching TRBD1 (6 bases). Trimming stripped 3 bases from V and 3 bases from J, with 8 bases between. This CDR3 has 14 amino acids. The germline V gene encodes CDR1 MDHEN and CDR2 SYDVKM. CDR3 nucleotide sequence: TGTGCCAGCAGTTTGGCAGGGGACACCGGGGAGCTGTTTTTT. Protein sequence: CASSLAGDTGELFF.

The rearrangement links TRBV28 to TRBJ1-5, with no clear D. CDR1 is MDHEN and CDR2 is SYDVKM in the germline V gene. V was clipped by 7 bases and J by 6 bases, with 16 bases between them. The CDR3 is made up of 14 amino acids. CDR3 loop: CASTESGVGQPQHF. DNA of the CDR3: TGTGCCAGCACCGAATCGGGTGTCGGTCAGCCCCAGCATTTT.

This rearrangement joins TRBV27 to TRBJ2-3; 9 nucleotides align to TRBD1. Germline V gene data show CDR1 as MNHEY and CDR2 as SMNVEV (reference sequence). V shed 5 bases, J shed 1 base, and the junction held 1 base outside the gene matches. The CDR3 sequence is 14 residues long. The DNA of the CDR3 is TGTGCCAGCAGTAGGGACAGGGGCACAGATACGCAGTATTTT. Amino acid sequence: CASSRDRGTDTQYF.

The rearrangement joins TRBV2 to TRBJ2-1; D is possibly TRBD2 (5 bases). The CDR3 is 13 amino acids. V lost 4 bases and J 4 bases, leaving 8 bases between the germline ends. Germline assignment: CDR1 SNHLY and CDR2 FYNNEI. The CDR3, as DNA: TGTGCCAGCAGTGGGGAGCGGTACAATGAGCAGTTCTTC. As protein: CASSGERYNEQFF.

V gene TRBV11-2 combines with J gene TRBJ2-3; 7 nucleotides line up with TRBD1. V gave up 1 base and J gave up 4 bases; unmatched junction bases: 8. From germline, CDR1 is SGHAT and CDR2 FQNNGV. The CDR3 is made up of 16 amino acids. CDR3 amino acids: CASSLGQGGGADTQYF. Here the CDR3 DNA reads TGTGCCAGCAGCTTAGGACAGGGTGGGGGTGCAGATACGCAGTATTTT.

The chain couples TRBV6-1 to TRBJ1-6; D unclear. CDR1 is MNHNS, CDR2 SASEGT, per germline. The CDR3 loop spans 13 amino acids. V shed 2 bases and J shed 8 bases, with 7 bases lying between them. This chain's CDR3 is CASSEMRDSPLHF. DNA for the CDR3: TGTGCCAGCAGTGAAATGCGGGATTCACCCCTCCACTTT.

The V and J genes are TRBV6-5 and TRBJ2-7; 8 bases agree with TRBD1. CDR3 length equals 14 residues. With 6 bases clipped from V and 4 bases from J, the junction kept 8 bases outside the gene matches. Germline lookup yields CDR1 MNHEY and CDR2 SVGAGI. CDR3 sequence reads: CASSRTGLGYEQYF. The CDR3 nucleotides read TGTGCCAGCAGCCGGACAGGGTTGGGGTACGAGCAGTACTTC.

The genes are TRBV5-1 and TRBJ2-3; 8 bases are shared with TRBD1. CDR1 and CDR2 from the germline V gene are SGHRS and YFSETQ. Trimming took 6 bases from V and 3 from J; bases not matched to a gene: 9. The CDR3 is 15 amino acids. The CDR3 loop reads CASTPDRGITDTQYF. The CDR3 nucleotides are TGCGCCAGCACCCCTGACAGGGGCATTACAGATACGCAGTATTTT.

This clone came up a few times. The chain uses TRBV7-6 and TRBJ2-7; D may be TRBD1 (5 bases). The CDR3 loop spans 14 amino acids. With 5 bases removed from V and 2 bases from J, the gap between germline ends came to 13 bases. Germline values: CDR1 SGHVS, CDR2 FNYEAQ. The CDR3 nucleotides are TGTGCCAGCAGCCCCAAAGGACAAGCCTACGAGCAGTACTTC. Encoded protein: CASSPKGQAYEQYF.

The chain uses TRBV6-5 and TRBJ1-4, with D possibly matching TRBD1 (6 bases). In germline, CDR1 is MNHEY, CDR2 SVGAGI. The V and J ends lost 6 bases and 7 bases respectively, with 15 bases between them. The CDR3 length is 14 residues. CDR3 nucleotides: TGTGCCAGCAGGTCCCGGGACACGCGTGAAAAACTGTTTTTT. This gives the protein CASRSRDTREKLFF.

This clone was detected a few times. The genes are TRBV7-8 and TRBJ2-5, with 11 bases fitting TRBD1. This CDR3 is built from 14 residues. Germline CDR1 SGHVS, CDR2 FQNEAQ. J gave up 5 bases and V 4 bases, and 3 bases lay outside the gene matches. The CDR3 coding sequence is TGTGCCAGCAGCTCCCGGGACAGGGGGGAGACCCAGTACTTC. Amino acid sequence: CASSSRDRGETQYF. The entire variable domain, with the rest obtained from reference TRBV7-8 and TRBJ2-5, is as follows: GAGVSQSPRYKVAKRGQDVALRCDPISGHVSLFWYQQALGQGPEFLTYFQNEAQLDKSGLPSDRFFAERPEGSVSTLKIQRTQQEDSAVYLCASSSRDRGETQYFGPGTRLLVL.

The chain combines TRBV7-7 with TRBJ1-3; D may be TRBD1 (6 bases). The CDR3 totals 15 residues. CDR1 and CDR2 from the germline V gene are SSHAT and FNYEAQ (reference sequence). V was clipped by 5 bases and J by 1 base, with 12 bases between them. CDR3: CASSRQAGSGNTIYF. CDR3 in DNA: TGTGCCAGCAGCCGACAGGCAGGTTCTGGAAACACCATATATTTT.

V usage is TRBV5-1 and J usage is TRBJ2-7; maybe TRBD1 (6 bases). V was trimmed by 0 bases and J by 6 bases, leaving 13 bases between them. Germline loops: CDR1 SGHRS, CDR2 YFSETQ. CDR3 size: 14 residues. This chain's CDR3 is CASSLDRVEAEQYF. The CDR3 nucleotides are TGCGCCAGCAGCTTGGACAGGGTGGAGGCCGAGCAGTACTTC.

The chain is built from TRBV5-1 and TRBJ2-7; weak D call: TRBD1 (6 bases). This CDR3 has 13 amino acids. Germline-derived CDR1 and CDR2 are SGHRS and YFSETQ. The germline V and J ends were trimmed by 7 bases and 4 bases, with 15 bases remaining between them. The CDR3 DNA reads as TGCGCCAGCGGGGCAGGGGATATATACGAGCAGTACTTC. It is translated as CASGAGDIYEQYF.

The rearrangement uses TRBV5-1 and TRBJ1-1, with 10 positions matching TRBD1. The V and J ends lost 1 base and 0 bases, in that order; junction bases with no gene match: 9. The CDR3 contains 18 residues. Per the germline V gene, CDR1 is SGHRS and CDR2 is YFSETQ. This CDR3 reads CASSLKSTGQGLNTEAFF. In DNA form, the CDR3 reads TGCGCCAGCAGCTTGAAGAGTACGGGACAGGGGCTGAACACTGAAGCTTTCTTT. The whole variable domain, filled in from reference TRBV5-1 and TRBJ1-1, reads KAGVTQTPRYLIKTRGQQVTLSCSPISGHRSVSWYQQTPGQGLQFLFEYFSETQRNKGNFPGRFSGRQFSNSRSEMNVSTLELGDSALYLCASSLKSTGQGLNTEAFFGQGTRLTVV.

The V call is TRBV9, the J call TRBJ2-2, with 9 bases lining up with TRBD2. CDR1 SGDLS and CDR2 YYNGEE come from the germline V gene. This CDR3 is built from 16 residues. With 4 bases clipped from V and 7 bases from J, the junction kept 11 bases outside the gene matches. CDR3: CASSPTVSGSRGELFF. DNA for the CDR3: TGTGCCAGCAGCCCAACGGTTAGCGGGAGTCGCGGGGAGCTGTTTTTT.

The V gene is TRBV9, the J gene TRBJ1-2; D may be TRBD1 (5 bases). The CDR3 runs 13 residues. Per the germline V gene, CDR1 is SGDLS and CDR2 is YYNGEE. With 3 bases removed from V and 2 bases from J, the gap between germline ends came to 8 bases. CDR3 region: CASSADRNYGYTF. Written as DNA, the CDR3 is TGTGCCAGCAGCGCAGACAGAAACTATGGCTACACCTTC.

The rearrangement joins TRBV5-6 to TRBJ2-5, with D possibly matching TRBD2 (6 bases). CDR3 size: 17 residues. Germline V gene data show CDR1 as SGHDT and CDR2 as YYEEEE. The V end was cut by 2 bases, the J end by 2 bases, with 19 bases between. This CDR3 is CASSFGGDLNFQETQYF. CDR3 DNA: TGTGCCAGCAGCTTTGGCGGGGACCTTAACTTTCAAGAGACCCAGTACTTC.

This clone was counted only a few times. The chain has TRBV7-2 and TRBJ1-2; D perhaps matches TRBD1 (6 bases). Germline V gene data show CDR1 as SGHTA and CDR2 as FQGNSA. This CDR3 is built from 13 residues. Trimming cost V 4 bases and J 4 bases, with 10 bases left between them. The CDR3 loop reads CASSSTGTYGYTF. The CDR3 coding sequence is TGTGCCAGCAGCTCGACAGGAACCTATGGCTACACCTTC.

This chain connects TRBV5-6 to TRBJ2-1; 8 nucleotides agree with TRBD2. The V gene's germline CDR1 is SGHDT and CDR2 YYEEEE. This CDR3 comprises 12 residues. With 0 bases clipped from V and 15 bases from J, the junction kept 5 bases outside the gene matches. CDR3 in DNA: TGTGCCAGCAGCTTGGAGCGCGGGAGGCTGTTCTTC. It codes for CASSLERGRLFF.

This sequence joins TRBV2 and TRBJ2-7; TRBD2 is a possible D gene (7 bases). Germline V CDR1 and CDR2: SNHLY, FYNNEI. V was cut by 2 bases and J by 6 bases, with 17 bases left in between. This CDR3 is 15 amino acids long. The CDR3 DNA follows: TGTGCCAGCAGTGAAAGGGGGGGGCTCCGGGGCGAGCAGTACTTC. This gives the protein CASSERGGLRGEQYF.

Comment on this clone: The junction shows a germline mismatch at one end, possibly a read error. This sample includes further DNA sequences coding for the same CDR3. The CDR3 region has the DNA TGTGCCAGCAGTGAATCCAGGGATTCACCCCTCCATTTT. Its translation is CASSESRDSPLHF. The chain links TRBV25-1 to TRBJ1-6; D is perhaps TRBD1 (5 bases). Germline CDR1 reads MGHDK; CDR2 reads SYGVNS. This CDR3 comprises 13 residues. The whole variable domain, remainder taken from reference TRBV25-1 and TRBJ1-6, is EADIYQTPRYLVIGTGKKITLECSQTMGHDKMYWYQQDPGMELHLIHYSYGVNSTEKGDLSSESTVSRIRTEHFPLTLESARPSHTSQYLCASSESRDSPLHFGNGTRLTVT.

The chain combines TRBV11-3 with TRBJ1-1; no clear D. The CDR3 contains 15 residues. Germline V gene data show CDR1 as SGHNT and CDR2 as YENEEA. The V gene lost 4 bases and the J gene lost 5 bases, with 17 bases spanning the gap. The CDR3 DNA reads TGTGCCAGCAGCTCTCGGGCAGGAGGAACGACTGAAGCTTTCTTT. Translation gives CASSSRAGGTTEAFF.

This clone was counted between two and nine times. This chain connects TRBV7-7 to TRBJ2-2, with a weak D call TRBD2 (6 bases). The V gene's germline CDR1 is SSHAT and CDR2 FNYEAQ (reference sequence). With 5 bases removed from V and 0 bases from J, the gap between germline ends came to 10 bases. The CDR3 contains 15 residues. This CDR3 is CASSGGGANTGELFF. CDR3 in DNA: TGTGCCAGCAGCGGAGGAGGGGCGAACACCGGGGAGCTGTTTTTT.

The CDR3 reads CASSFPLQETQYF. In nucleotides, the CDR3 is TGTGCCAGCAGCTTTCCCCTCCAAGAGACCCAGTACTTC. This chain joins TRBV5-6 and TRBJ2-5, with D unresolved. V lost 2 bases, J lost 1 base, and 6 bases lay in between. Germline V gives CDR1 SGHDT, CDR2 YYEEEE. The CDR3 consists of 13 residues.

In this sample, this clone turned up a few times. The chain carries TRBV28 and TRBJ1-4; no firm D call. V was trimmed by 6 bases and J by 11 bases, leaving 19 bases between them. The CDR3 contains 14 residues. CDR1 is MDHEN, CDR2 SYDVKM, per germline. This chain's CDR3 is CASRSLTGFEKLFF. CDR3 in DNA: TGTGCCAGCAGATCCCTAACGGGATTTGAGAAACTGTTTTTT.

The genes are TRBV18 and TRBJ1-1; 7 nucleotides match TRBD1. The ends lost 3 bases at V and 4 bases at J; junction bases unmatched: 8. Germline V gene lookup returns CDR1 KGHSH and CDR2 LQKENI. The CDR3 consists of 15 residues. The CDR3 loop is CASSPAGQRPTEAFF. For the CDR3, the DNA is TGTGCCAGCTCACCGGCGGGACAGAGGCCCACTGAAGCTTTCTTT. Using reference TRBV18 and TRBJ1-1 for the parts outside the CDR3, the full variable domain is NAGVMQNPRHLVRRRGQEARLRCSPMKGHSHVYWYRQLPEEGLKFMVYLQKENIIDESGMPKERFSAEFPKEGPSILRIQQVVRGDSAAYFCASSPAGQRPTEAFFGQGTRLTVV.